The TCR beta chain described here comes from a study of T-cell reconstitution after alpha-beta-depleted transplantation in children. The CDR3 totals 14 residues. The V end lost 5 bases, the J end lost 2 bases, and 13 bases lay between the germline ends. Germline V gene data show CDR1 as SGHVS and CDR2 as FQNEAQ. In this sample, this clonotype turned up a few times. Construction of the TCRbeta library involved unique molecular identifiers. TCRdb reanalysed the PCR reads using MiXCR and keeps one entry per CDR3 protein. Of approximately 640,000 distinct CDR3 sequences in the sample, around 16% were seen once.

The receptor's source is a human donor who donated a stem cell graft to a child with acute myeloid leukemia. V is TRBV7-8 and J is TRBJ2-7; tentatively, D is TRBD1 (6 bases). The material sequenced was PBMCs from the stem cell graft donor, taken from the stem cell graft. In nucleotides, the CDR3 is TGTGCCAGCAGCCCACAGGGTTTCGCCTACGAGCAGTACTTC. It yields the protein CASSPQGFAYEQYF.